This T cell receptor (beta chain) originates from a study of shared clonotypes between healthy human individuals. Repertoires were generated with immunoSEQ multiplex PCR, while TCRdb's copy carries only in-frame clones and drops some. The table has around 2,000,000 clones, approximately 95% seen once. Germline CDR1 and CDR2: MNHEY and SVGAGI. With V trimmed by 7 bases and J by 6 bases, 5 bases remained unmatched. The CDR3 totals 12 residues. This TCR derives from a man between 18 and 35 years old in good health. V gene TRBV6-5 combines with J gene TRBJ1-2, with TRBD1 identical over 7 bases. Sequencing was performed on naive CD4+ T cells sorted from blood. Subset here: CD45RA+ positively selected. The CDR3 nucleotides are TGTGCCAGCACCCAGGGGGGCCATGGCTACACCTTC. Translating it yields CASTQGGHGYTF.